This TCR beta chain was recorded in a study of PD-1 blockade in classical Hodgkin lymphoma. Regarding the study as a whole: When nivolumab was started under 1 year after ASCT, patients were excluded. Baseline diversity was lower in partial responders and progressors than complete responders. Repertoire differences lack defined causes, possibly disease activity or prior therapy.

Profiling relied on immunoSEQ multiplex PCR, and the TCRdb table lists in-frame clones only, not all of them. The table has 25,000 to 30,000 clones, 78% seen once. This clone showed up just once. Its antigen is unidentified. Each patient experienced a relapse that followed autologous stem cell transplantation, and brentuximab vedotin exposure varied. V gave up 5 bases and J gave up 1 base, with 17 bases separating them. Germline V gene data show CDR1 as SGHTA and CDR2 as FQGTGA. CDR3 size: 17 residues. Material: peripheral blood mononuclear cells (PBMCs), obtained before the second cycle of nivolumab. This receptor was identified in a human donor with classical Hodgkin lymphoma. The chain uses TRBV7-3 and TRBJ2-2; weak D call: TRBD2 (5 bases). The CDR3 bases are TGTGCCAGCAGCCCAACCCCCCCGGGATGGAACACCGGGGAGCTGTTTTTT. This gives the protein CASSPTPPGWNTGELFF.